This T cell receptor (beta chain) originates from a study of radiotherapy plus CTLA-4 blockade in lung cancer. Across the study: Objective responses were recorded in 15% to 20% of patients, with disease control recorded in about 29%.

Focal radiation and CTLA-4 blockade (ipilimumab) were tested in chemo-refractory metastatic non-small-cell lung cancer patients. Using immunoSEQ multiplex PCR, the repertoire was profiled, and TCRdb retains in-frame clones only, with some absent. This table holds 62,000 or so clones, around 80% found once. Study conclusions and caveats: Researchers report tumor-derived TCR clones expanding in blood after radiotherapy plus ipilimumab. Response was reportedly best predicted by early blood T cell clone dynamics, with interferon-beta.

This CDR3 region has 18 residues. In germline, CDR1 is SGHRS, CDR2 YFSETQ. Trimming removed 1 base at V and 4 bases at J, with 20 bases between. This clone was seen only a few times. As yet, its antigen is unknown. This chain uses TRBV5-1 with TRBJ2-2; the D gene could be TRBD1 or TRBD2 (6 bases each). The input for sequencing was peripheral blood, taken from a patient treated with radiotherapy plus ipilimumab. The source is a human donor with non-small cell lung cancer who had a complete response to radiotherapy plus ipilimumab. The DNA of the CDR3 is TGCGCCAGCAGCTTGACCGGGATTAGGGGGGCGGGCACCGGGGAGCTGTTTTTT. Protein: CASSLTGIRGAGTGELFF.